This TCR beta chain emerged from a study of T cell changes during pregnancy in multiple sclerosis. The CDR3 consists of 17 residues. CDR1 and CDR2 from the germline V gene are SGHTA and FQGNSA. The germline V and J ends were trimmed by 2 bases and 3 bases, with 16 bases remaining between them. Sequenced by immunoSEQ multiplex PCR; TCRdb stores in-frame clones only, minus some. The sample yields around 63,000 clones, approximately 92% seen once. This rearrangement joins TRBV7-2 to TRBJ2-2, with D maybe TRBD1 (5 bases). The clonotype was recovered from a female donor in good health, enrolled as a control in a pregnancy study. Sequencing was performed on CD8+ T cells from peripheral blood mononuclear cells, taken in the third trimester of pregnancy. CDR3 region: CASSLSIPGKDTGELFF. CDR3 in DNA: TGTGCCAGCAGCTTATCAATTCCAGGGAAGGACACCGGGGAGCTGTTTTTT.